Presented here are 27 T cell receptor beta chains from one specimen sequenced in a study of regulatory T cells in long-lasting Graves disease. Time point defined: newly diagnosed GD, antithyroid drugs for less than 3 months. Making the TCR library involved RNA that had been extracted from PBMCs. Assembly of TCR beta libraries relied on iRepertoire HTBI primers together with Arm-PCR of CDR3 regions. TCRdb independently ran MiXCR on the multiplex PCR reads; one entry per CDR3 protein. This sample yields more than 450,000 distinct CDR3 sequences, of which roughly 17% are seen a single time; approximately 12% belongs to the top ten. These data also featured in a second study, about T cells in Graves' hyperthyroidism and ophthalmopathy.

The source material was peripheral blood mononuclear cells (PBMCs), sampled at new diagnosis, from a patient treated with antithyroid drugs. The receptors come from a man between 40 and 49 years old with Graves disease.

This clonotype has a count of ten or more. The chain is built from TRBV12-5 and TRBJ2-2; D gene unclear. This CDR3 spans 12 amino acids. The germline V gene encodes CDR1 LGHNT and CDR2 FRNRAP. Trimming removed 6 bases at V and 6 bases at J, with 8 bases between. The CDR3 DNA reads TGTGCTAGTGGCCTACCCCCCGGGGAGCTGTTTTTT. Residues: CASGLPPGELFF.

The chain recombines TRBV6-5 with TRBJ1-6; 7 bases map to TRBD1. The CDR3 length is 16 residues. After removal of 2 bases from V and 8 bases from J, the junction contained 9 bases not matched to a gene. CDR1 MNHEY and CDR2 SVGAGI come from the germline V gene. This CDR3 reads CASSYRTGYPHSPLHF. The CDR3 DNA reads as TGTGCCAGCAGTTACAGGACAGGCTATCCGCATTCACCCCTCCACTTT.

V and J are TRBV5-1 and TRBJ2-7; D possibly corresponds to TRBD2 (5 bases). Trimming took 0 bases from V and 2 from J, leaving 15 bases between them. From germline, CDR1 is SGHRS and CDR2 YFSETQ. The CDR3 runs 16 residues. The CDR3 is CASSLALRTGTYEQYF. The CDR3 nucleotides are TGCGCCAGCAGCTTGGCCCTTCGGACGGGAACCTACGAGCAGTACTTC.

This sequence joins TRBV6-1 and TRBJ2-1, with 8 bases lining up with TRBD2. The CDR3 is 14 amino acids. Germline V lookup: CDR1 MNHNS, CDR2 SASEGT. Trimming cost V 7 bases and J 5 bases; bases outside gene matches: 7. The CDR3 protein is CASNGAGANNEQFF. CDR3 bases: TGTGCCAGCAATGGAGCGGGAGCTAACAATGAGCAGTTCTTC.

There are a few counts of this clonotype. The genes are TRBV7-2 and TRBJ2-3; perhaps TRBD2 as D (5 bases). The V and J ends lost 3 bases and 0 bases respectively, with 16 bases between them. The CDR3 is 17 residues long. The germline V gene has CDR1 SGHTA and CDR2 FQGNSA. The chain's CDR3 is CASSFAPGNPSTDTQYF. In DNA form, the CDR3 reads TGTGCCAGCAGCTTTGCCCCGGGAAACCCTAGCACAGATACGCAGTATTTT.

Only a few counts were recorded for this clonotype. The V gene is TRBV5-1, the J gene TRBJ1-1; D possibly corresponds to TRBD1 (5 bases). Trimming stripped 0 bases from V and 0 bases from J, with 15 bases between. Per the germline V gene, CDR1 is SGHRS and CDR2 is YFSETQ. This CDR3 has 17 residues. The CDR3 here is CASSLVPQGGMNTEAFF. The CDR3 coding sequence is TGCGCCAGCAGCTTGGTGCCCCAGGGAGGGATGAACACTGAAGCTTTCTTT.

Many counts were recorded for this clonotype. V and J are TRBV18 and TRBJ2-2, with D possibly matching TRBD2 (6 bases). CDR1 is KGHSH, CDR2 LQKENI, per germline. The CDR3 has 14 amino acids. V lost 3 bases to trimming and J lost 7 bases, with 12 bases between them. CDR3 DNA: TGTGCCAGCTCACCGAAGCGGGCGGACGGGGAGCTGTTTTTT. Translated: CASSPKRADGELFF.

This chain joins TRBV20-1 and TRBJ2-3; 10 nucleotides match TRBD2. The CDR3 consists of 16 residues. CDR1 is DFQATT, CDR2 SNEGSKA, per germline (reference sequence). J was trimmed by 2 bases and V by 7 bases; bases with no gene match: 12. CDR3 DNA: TGCAGTGTTTTACAGAGCGGGAGGGGACACACAGATACGCAGTATTTT. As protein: CSVLQSGRGHTDTQYF.

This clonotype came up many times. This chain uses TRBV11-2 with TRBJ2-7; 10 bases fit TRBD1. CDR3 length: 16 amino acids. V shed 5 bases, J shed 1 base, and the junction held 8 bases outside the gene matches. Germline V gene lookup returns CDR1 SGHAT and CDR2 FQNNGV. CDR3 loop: CASSPRDRGRSYEQYF. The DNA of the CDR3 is TGTGCCAGCAGCCCAAGGGACAGGGGACGGTCCTACGAGCAGTACTTC.

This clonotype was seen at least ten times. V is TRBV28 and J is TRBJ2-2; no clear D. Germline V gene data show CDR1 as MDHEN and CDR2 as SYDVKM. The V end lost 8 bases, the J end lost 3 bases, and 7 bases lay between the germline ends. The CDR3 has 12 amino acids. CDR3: CASLRYTGELFF. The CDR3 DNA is TGTGCCAGCCTCCGATACACCGGGGAGCTGTTTTTT.

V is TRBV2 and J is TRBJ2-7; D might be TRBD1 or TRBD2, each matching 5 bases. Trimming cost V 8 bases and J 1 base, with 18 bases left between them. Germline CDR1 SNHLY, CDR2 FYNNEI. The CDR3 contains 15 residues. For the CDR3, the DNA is TGTGCCAGCTCTGGGTCCCGGGACCCGTCCTACGAGCAGTACTTC. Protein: CASSGSRDPSYEQYF.

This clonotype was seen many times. CDR3 loop: CASSLAGHGGYEQYF. CDR3 coding DNA: TGCGCCAGCAGCTTGGCGGGACACGGAGGGTACGAGCAGTACTTC. The rearrangement uses TRBV5-1 and TRBJ2-7, with D perhaps matching TRBD1 or TRBD2 (6 bases each). The CDR3 totals 15 residues. The V end was cut by 0 bases, the J end by 4 bases, with 14 bases between. The germline gives CDR1 SGHRS, CDR2 YFSETQ.

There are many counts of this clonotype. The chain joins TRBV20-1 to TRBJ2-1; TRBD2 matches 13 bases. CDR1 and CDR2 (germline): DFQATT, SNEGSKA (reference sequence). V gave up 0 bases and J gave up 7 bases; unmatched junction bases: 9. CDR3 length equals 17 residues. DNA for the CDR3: TGCAGTGCTAGAGATGTAACTAGCGGGAGGGCCCGTAATGAGCAGTTCTTC. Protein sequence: CSARDVTSGRARNEQFF.

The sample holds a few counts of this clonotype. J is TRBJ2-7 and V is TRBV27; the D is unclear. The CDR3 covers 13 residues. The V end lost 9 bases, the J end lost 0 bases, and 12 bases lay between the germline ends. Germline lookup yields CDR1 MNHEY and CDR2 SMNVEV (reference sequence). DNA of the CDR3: TGTGCCAGTAACAACGACGGCTCCTACGAGCAGTACTTC. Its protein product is CASNNDGSYEQYF.

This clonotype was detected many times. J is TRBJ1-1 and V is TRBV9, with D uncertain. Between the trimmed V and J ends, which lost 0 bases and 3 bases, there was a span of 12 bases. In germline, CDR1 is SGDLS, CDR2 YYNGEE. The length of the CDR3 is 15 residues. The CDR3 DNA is TGTGCCAGCAGCGTAGGCCCCGGGAGGGACACTGAAGCTTTCTTT. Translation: CASSVGPGRDTEAFF.

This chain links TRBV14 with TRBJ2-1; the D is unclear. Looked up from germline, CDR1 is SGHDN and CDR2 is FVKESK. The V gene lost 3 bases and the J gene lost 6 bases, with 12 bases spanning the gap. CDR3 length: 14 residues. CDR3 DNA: TGTGCCAGCAGCCAGACGATCACCCTCAATGAGCAGTTCTTC. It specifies CASSQTITLNEQFF.

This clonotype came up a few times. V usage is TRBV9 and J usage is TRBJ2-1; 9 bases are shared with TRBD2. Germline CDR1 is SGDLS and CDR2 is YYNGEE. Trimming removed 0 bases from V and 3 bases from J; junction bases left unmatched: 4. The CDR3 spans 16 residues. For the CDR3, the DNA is TGTGCCAGCAGCGTAGGGCTAGCGGGATTCTACAATGAGCAGTTCTTC. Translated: CASSVGLAGFYNEQFF.

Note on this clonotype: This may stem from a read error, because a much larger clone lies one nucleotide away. CDR3 nucleotide sequence: TGTGCCAGCAGTTTACTCCAGGGACTAGGGGGACTGTTTTTT. Protein sequence: CASSLLQGLGGLFF. V and J are TRBV28 and TRBJ1-4, with D possibly being TRBD1 (6 bases). The V gene lost 2 bases and the J gene lost 13 bases, with 17 bases spanning the gap. The CDR3 runs to 14 residues. Germline V lookup: CDR1 MDHEN, CDR2 SYDVKM.

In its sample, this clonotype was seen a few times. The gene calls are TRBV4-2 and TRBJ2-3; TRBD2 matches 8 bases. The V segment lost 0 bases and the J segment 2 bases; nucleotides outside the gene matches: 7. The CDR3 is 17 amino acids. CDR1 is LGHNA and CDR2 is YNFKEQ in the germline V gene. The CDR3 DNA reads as TGTGCCAGCAGCCAAGAACATGCGGGGGGATTCACAGATACGCAGTATTTT. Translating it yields CASSQEHAGGFTDTQYF.

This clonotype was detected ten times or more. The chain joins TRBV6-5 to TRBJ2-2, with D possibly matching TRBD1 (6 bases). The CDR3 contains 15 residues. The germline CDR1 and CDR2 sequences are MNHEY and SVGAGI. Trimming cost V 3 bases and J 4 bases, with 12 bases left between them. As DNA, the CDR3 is TGTGCCAGCAGTTATTTCCAGGGGCCCACCGGGGAGCTGTTTTTT. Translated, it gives CASSYFQGPTGELFF.

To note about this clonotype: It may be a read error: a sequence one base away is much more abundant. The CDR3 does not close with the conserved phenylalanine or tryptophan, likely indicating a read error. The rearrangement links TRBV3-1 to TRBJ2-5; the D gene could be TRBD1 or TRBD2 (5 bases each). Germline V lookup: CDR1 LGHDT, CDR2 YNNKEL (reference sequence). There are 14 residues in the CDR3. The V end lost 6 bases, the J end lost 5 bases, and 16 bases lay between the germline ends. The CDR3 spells CASRPGPAFETQYY. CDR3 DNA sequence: TGTGCCAGCAGGCCGGGACCAGCGTTCGAGACCCAGTACTAC.

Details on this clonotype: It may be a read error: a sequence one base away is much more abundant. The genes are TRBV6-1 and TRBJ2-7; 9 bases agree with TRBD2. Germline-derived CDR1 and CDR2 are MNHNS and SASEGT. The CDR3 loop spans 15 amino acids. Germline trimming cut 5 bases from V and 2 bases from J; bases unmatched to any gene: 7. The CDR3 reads CASSSALAGTYEQYF. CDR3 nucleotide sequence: TGTGCCAGCAGTTCAGCACTAGCGGGCACCTACGAGCAGTACTTC.

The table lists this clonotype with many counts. Here the CDR3 reads CASSLGTAIYGYTF. The CDR3 DNA follows: TGCGCCAGCAGCTTGGGGACTGCAATCTATGGCTACACCTTC. This chain links TRBV5-1 with TRBJ1-2, with D uncertain. The CDR3 covers 14 residues. Trimming cost V 0 bases and J 4 bases, with 10 bases left between them. Germline V gene data show CDR1 as SGHRS and CDR2 as YFSETQ. Full variable domain (outside the CDR3, taken from reference TRBV5-1 and TRBJ1-2): KAGVTQTPRYLIKTRGQQVTLSCSPISGHRSVSWYQQTPGQGLQFLFEYFSETQRNKGNFPGRFSGRQFSNSRSEMNVSTLELGDSALYLCASSLGTAIYGYTFGSGTRLTVV.

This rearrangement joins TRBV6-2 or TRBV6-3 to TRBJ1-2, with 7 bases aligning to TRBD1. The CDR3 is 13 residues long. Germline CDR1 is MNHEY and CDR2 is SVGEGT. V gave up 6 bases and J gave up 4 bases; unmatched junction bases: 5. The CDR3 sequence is CASREGQFYGYTF. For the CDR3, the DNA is TGTGCCAGCAGGGAGGGACAGTTCTATGGCTACACCTTC.

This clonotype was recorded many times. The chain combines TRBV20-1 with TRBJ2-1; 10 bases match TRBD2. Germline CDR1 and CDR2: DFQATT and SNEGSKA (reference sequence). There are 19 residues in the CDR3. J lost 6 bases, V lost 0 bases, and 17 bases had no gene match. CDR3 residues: CSARDGQREGPNSFNEQFF. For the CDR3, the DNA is TGCAGTGCTAGAGATGGGCAGCGGGAGGGCCCGAATTCGTTCAATGAGCAGTTCTTC.

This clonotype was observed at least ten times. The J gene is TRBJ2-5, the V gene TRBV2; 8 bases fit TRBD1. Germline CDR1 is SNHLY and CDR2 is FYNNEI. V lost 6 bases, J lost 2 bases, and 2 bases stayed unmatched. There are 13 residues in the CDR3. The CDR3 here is CASRRDRQETQYF. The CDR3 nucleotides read TGTGCCAGCAGGAGGGACAGGCAAGAGACCCAGTACTTC.

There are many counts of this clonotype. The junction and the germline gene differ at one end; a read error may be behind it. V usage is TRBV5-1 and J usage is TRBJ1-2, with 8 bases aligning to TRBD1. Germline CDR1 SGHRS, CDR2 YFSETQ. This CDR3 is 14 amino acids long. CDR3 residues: CASSSDRVSYGYTF. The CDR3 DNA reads TGTGCCAGCAGCTCGGACAGGGTCAGCTATGGCTACACCTTC.